Presented here are 26 T cell receptor delta chains from one specimen sequenced in a study of DNA immune sequencing with unique molecular identifiers. All 8 TRDV and 4 TRDJ genes were targeted in 32-plex amplification of genomic DNA. Adapter PCR followed approximately 3 barcoding PCR cycles that attached a 12-nucleotide UMI. TCRdb applied CATT to the multiplex PCR reads for clone calling. The data show 630 or so delta-chain clones, with about a sixth seen just once and around 82% held by the top ten. Sequenced material: gamma-delta T cells from PBMCs. The origin of the receptors is a human donor in good health.

A word on this clone: A read error likely explains why the TCRdb protein, taken from a much larger clone, differs from this DNA's translation at residue 15; the protein shown is translated from the DNA. V gene TRDV3 combines with J gene TRDJ1; 10 bases align to TRDD3. The CDR3 spans 16 residues. Germline assignment: CDR1 TVYSNPD and CDR2 GDNSRS (reference sequence). The CDR3 here is CAFIAGGYEVPDKLTF. The CDR3 DNA is TGTGCCTTTATTGCCGGGGGATACGAGGTACCCGATAAACTCACCTTT.

This clone was recorded a few times. TCRdb attributes to this sequence the protein of a much larger clone, which differs from the DNA translation at residue 23; a read error is likely, and the protein displayed is translated from the DNA. The chain combines TRDV1 with TRDJ1; the match to TRDD3 covers 12 bases. No J segment appears in TCRdb, so it was assigned here by matching the sequence to germline. CDR1 is TSWWSYY, CDR2 QGS, per germline. CDR3 size: 26 residues. CDR3 amino acids: CALGHGECLLLLATGGYKFSTDELIF. In DNA, the CDR3 is TGTGCTCTTGGGCATGGAGAGTGCCTTCTTCTGCTAGCTACTGGGGGATACAAATTCTCCACCGATGAACTCATCTTT.

This clone was detected once. A far larger clone is one nucleotide away, so this likely arose from a read error. Other DNA sequences in the same sample also yield this CDR3. The V call is TRDV1, the J call TRDJ1; TRDD3 agrees at 8 bases. The J gene was missing in TCRdb and was found by matching the end of the DNA to germline. This CDR3 has 23 amino acids. With 0 bases clipped from V and 8 bases from J, the junction kept 32 bases outside the gene matches. Germline-derived CDR1 and CDR2 are TSWWSYY and QGS. DNA of the CDR3: TGTGCTCTTGGGGAACTAGTCACGCCTTCTTCCGGGGGATATCCCATTTTCTGTGAAAAACTCATCTTT. It codes for CALGELVTPSSGGYPIFCEKLIF.

The chain links TRDV2 to TRDJ1; tentative D call: TRDD1 (5 bases). CDR3 length: 20 residues. V lost 2 bases and J 0 bases, leaving 27 bases between the germline ends. Germline lookup yields CDR1 GEAIGNYY and CDR2 EKD. The CDR3 DNA reads as TGTGCCTGTGACATCGTACCCTCAGGTGAGACCCAAAATAACACCGATAAACTCATCTTT. It specifies CACDIVPSGETQNNTDKLIF.

This clone was picked up a small number of times. The protein TCRdb lists belongs to a much larger clone and differs from this DNA's translation at residue 4, which points to a read error; the protein shown is made from the DNA. The chain is built from TRDV1 and TRDJ1; 9 bases fit TRDD3. TCRdb carries no J gene annotation; the J gene was assigned here by matching the DNA with germline. Germline lookup yields CDR1 TSWWSYY and CDR2 QGS. The CDR3 loop spans 24 amino acids. CDR3 nucleotides: TGTGCTCTTTGGGAACTGTCTAGAGGTCACCCGCTGGGGGATCGAGGAAGGTACACCGATAAACTCATCTTT. Protein sequence: CALWELSRGHPLGDRGRYTDKLIF.

Remarks on this clone: A far bigger clonotype differs at one base, so this is likely a read error. Other DNA sequences of this sample code for an identical CDR3. Here the CDR3 reads CAFSGPMLSGGYALGKLIF. CDR3 DNA: TGTGCCTTTTCGGGACCAATGCTCTCTGGGGGATATGCCCTGGGTAAACTCATATTT. The chain links TRDV3 to TRDJ1, with 10 nucleotides matching TRDD3. This CDR3 has 19 amino acids. Germline loops: CDR1 TVYSNPD, CDR2 GDNSRS (reference sequence).

By sample share, this clone is medium-sized. This chain links TRDV2 with TRDJ1, with 7 bases aligning to TRDD3. This CDR3 region has 17 residues. V lost 0 bases and J lost 4; bases outside the gene matches: 13. Germline V gene lookup returns CDR1 GEAIGNYY and CDR2 EKD. CDR3 nucleotide sequence: TGTGCCTGTGACACCTTCTTTTCTGGGGGGCAGGACGATAAACTCATCTTT. It codes for CACDTFFSGGQDDKLIF.

This clone was seen only a few times. Different DNA sequences within this sample yield the same CDR3. The V gene is TRDV2, the J gene TRDJ1; TRDD3 might be the D (5 bases). V lost 4 bases and J 0 bases, leaving 29 bases between the germline ends. CDR3 length: 20 amino acids. Germline CDR1 and CDR2: GEAIGNYY and EKD. The CDR3 region has the DNA TGTGCCTGTGAGGGGGTTGTCCTGGGAGACCCGCCCTCGTACACCGATAAACTCATCTTT. Translating it yields CACEGVVLGDPPSYTDKLIF.

As concerns this clone: This likely came from a read error, as a far larger clone is one base away. This chain connects TRDV2 to TRDJ1; 7 bases agree with TRDD3. The J gene is absent in TCRdb and was assigned here via DNA matching to germline. Trimming removed 1 base from V and 0 bases from J; junction bases left unmatched: 16. The CDR3 sequence is 19 residues long. Germline V CDR1 and CDR2: GEAIGNYY, EKD. The CDR3 spells CACDTLRRGMPLYTDKLIF. The CDR3 DNA reads TGTGCCTGTGACACGTTGAGGAGGGGGATGCCTTTGTACACCGATAAACTCATCTTT.

This clone occurred a few times. The chain joins TRDV2 to TRDJ1; 9 bases agree with TRDD2. With 0 bases clipped from V and 2 bases from J, the junction kept 18 bases outside the gene matches. Germline V gene data show CDR1 as GEAIGNYY and CDR2 as EKD. The CDR3 extends over 20 amino acids. CDR3 protein: CACDTVLPTLRGSFTDKLIF. DNA of the CDR3: TGTGCCTGTGACACCGTCCTTCCTACGCTTAGGGGAAGTTTTACCGATAAACTCATCTTT.

Note on this clone: The protein TCRdb gives is from a much larger clone and does not agree with this DNA's translation at residue 18, likely a read error; the protein shown here comes from the DNA. This chain joins TRDV1 and TRDJ1; 9 positions match TRDD3. TCRdb records no J gene; here it was assigned by comparing the DNA to germline. The germline V gene encodes CDR1 TSWWSYY and CDR2 QGS. The CDR3 sequence is 24 residues long. The junction had 27 bases not matched to a gene; V was cut back by 0 bases and J by 1 base. In nucleotides, the CDR3 is TGTGCTCTTGGGGAACTGTCTAGAGGTCACCCGCTGGGGGATCGAGGAAGGTCCACCGATAAACTCATCTTT. This translates into CALGELSRGHPLGDRGRSTDKLIF.

The chain links TRDV1 to TRDJ1; 8 bases are a match to TRDD3. Since TCRdb gives no J gene, matching the DNA to germline was used here to assign it. Trimming cost V 0 bases and J 0 bases; bases outside gene matches: 33. Looked up from germline, CDR1 is TSWWSYY and CDR2 is QGS. This CDR3 spans 26 amino acids. The CDR3 spells CALGELKGIPSNFWGRDLLYTDKLIF. CDR3 bases: TGTGCTCTTGGGGAACTAAAAGGGATTCCTTCGAATTTCTGGGGGAGAGATTTACTGTACACCGATAAACTCATCTTT.

This clone rates as medium-sized. V gene TRDV2 combines with J gene TRDJ1; TRDD3 aligns across 8 bases. The CDR3 has 16 residues. With 3 bases clipped from V and 10 bases from J, the junction kept 18 bases outside the gene matches. Germline loops: CDR1 GEAIGNYY, CDR2 EKD. The CDR3 loop reads CACDRLGANGAGSLIF. For the CDR3, the DNA is TGTGCCTGTGACCGACTGGGGGCAAATGGCGCAGGTTCACTCATCTTT.

On this clone itself: The TCRdb protein comes from a much larger clone and disagrees with this DNA's translation at residue 9, likely due to a read error; the protein given here is derived from the DNA. The V gene is TRDV2, the J gene TRDJ1; D unclear. The CDR3 loop spans 14 amino acids. Per the germline V gene, CDR1 is GEAIGNYY and CDR2 is EKD. The V end lost 1 base, the J end lost 9 bases, and 17 bases lay between the germline ends. The CDR3 DNA reads TGTGCCTGTGACACTGTAGAGGTCAGCCGGGAACTCATCTTT. Its translation: CACDTVEVSRELIF.

Note on this clone: This likely reflects a read error, since a far larger clone is one base away. The sample carries other DNA sequences with the same CDR3. The chain combines TRDV1 with TRDJ1; TRDD3 agrees at 9 bases. TCRdb records no J gene; here it was assigned by comparing the DNA to germline. J gave up 0 bases and V 0 bases, and 26 bases lay outside the gene matches. Looked up from germline, CDR1 is TSWWSYY and CDR2 is QGS. The CDR3 consists of 24 residues. CDR3 bases: TGTGCTCTTGGGGAACTGTCTAGGGGTCACCCGCTGGGGGATCGAGGAAGGTACACCGATAAACTCATCTTT. Translated, it gives CALGELSRGHPLGDRGRYTDKLIF.

On this clone: The likely explanation is a read error, given a far larger clone one base away. Other DNA sequences in this sample translate to the same CDR3. The CDR3 sequence: CAFIAGGYEVPDKLIF. In DNA form, the CDR3 reads TGTGCCTTTATTGCCGGGGGATACGAAGTACCCGATAAACTCATCTTT. V and J are TRDV3 and TRDJ1; TRDD3 aligns across 10 bases. CDR3 size: 16 residues. The ends lost 1 base at V and 3 bases at J; junction bases unmatched: 11. Per the germline V gene, CDR1 is TVYSNPD and CDR2 is GDNSRS (reference sequence).

As DNA, the CDR3 is TGTGCCTGTGACACCGTACAGTACTCAAACACCGATAAACTCATCTTT. It encodes CACDTVQYSNTDKLIF. The V gene is TRDV2, the J gene TRDJ1; D is undetermined. The CDR3 extends over 16 amino acids. V lost 0 bases, J lost 0 bases, and 13 bases lay in between. Germline values: CDR1 GEAIGNYY, CDR2 EKD.

In regard to this clone: A read error likely explains why the TCRdb protein, taken from a much larger clone, differs from this DNA's translation at residue 9; the protein shown is translated from the DNA. This chain joins TRDV3 and TRDJ1; D not resolved. This CDR3 region has 16 residues. V lost 2 bases and J 3 bases, leaving 22 bases between the germline ends. From germline, CDR1 is TVYSNPD and CDR2 GDNSRS (reference sequence). For the CDR3, the DNA is TGTGCCTTTTTCGGCTTAGGCGGTAGGCTTGCCGATAAACTCATCTTT. Translating gives CAFFGLGGRLADKLIF.

This clone was counted between two and nine times. The TCRdb record carries a much larger clone's protein, which differs from this DNA's translation at residue 4; a read error is the likely cause, and the protein listed here is the DNA translation. The chain combines TRDV3 with TRDJ1, with 10 bases matching TRDD3. CDR1 and CDR2 from the germline V gene are TVYSNPD and GDNSRS (reference sequence). V was clipped by 1 base and J by 3 bases; unmatched bases: 11. This CDR3 has 16 amino acids. This chain's CDR3 is CAFTAGGYEVPDKLIF. The CDR3 region has the DNA TGTGCCTTTACTGCCGGGGGATACGAGGTACCCGATAAACTCATCTTT. Full variable domain (rest looked up from reference TRDV3 and TRDJ1): CDKVTQSSPDQTVASGSEVVLLCTYDTVYSNPDLFWYRIRPDYSFQFVFYGDNSRSEGADFTQGRFSVKHILTQKAFHLVISPVRTEDSATYYCAFTAGGYEVPDKLIFGKGTRVTVEP.

Relative to its sample, this clone is medium-sized (0.01 to 0.1%). This chain joins TRDV2 and TRDJ3; 10 bases fit TRDD3. V shed 0 bases, J shed 0 bases, and the junction held 13 bases outside the gene matches. This CDR3 region has 22 residues. In germline, CDR1 is GEAIGNYY, CDR2 EKD. This CDR3 reads CACDTVVGDTNLSSWDTRQMFF. Here the CDR3 DNA reads TGTGCCTGTGACACCGTGGTGGGGGATACAAACTTAAGCTCCTGGGACACCCGACAGATGTTTTTC.

Points on this clone: TCRdb lists the protein of a much larger clone for this DNA, which differs at residue 3, so this is likely a read error; the protein given here is translated from the DNA itself. This rearrangement joins TRDV3 to TRDJ1; 10 bases are a match to TRDD3. Germline-derived CDR1 and CDR2 are TVYSNPD and GDNSRS (reference sequence). The ends lost 5 bases at V and 7 bases at J; junction bases unmatched: 28. The CDR3 spans 19 residues. The CDR3 DNA sequence: TGTGCCGTTTCGGGACCAATGCTCTCTGGGGGATATGCCCTGGGTAAACTCATCTTT. Translating it yields CAVSGPMLSGGYALGKLIF.

The chain has TRDV1 and TRDJ1; D gene uncertain. The J gene, absent from TCRdb, was called here by matching the DNA to germline. Germline V gene lookup returns CDR1 TSWWSYY and CDR2 QGS. V dropped 3 bases and J dropped 0 bases, with 17 bases sitting between them. CDR3 length equals 17 residues. Here the CDR3 reads CALGEQTGSGYTDKLIF. In DNA form, the CDR3 reads TGTGCTCTTGGGGAGCAAACAGGATCCGGATACACCGATAAACTCATCTTT.

Turning to this clone: No DNA is shown, since the ends of the CDR3 on it are uncertain; the CDR3 is the one TCRdb lists. No V segment was called; the J segment is TRDJ1; the D segment call TRDD3 is taken from the table without a DNA check. The CDR3 is 23 amino acids long, termini counted. CDR3 in amino acids: CACDTVGSGSTGGYNGGTDKLIF.

A few counts support this clone. For this DNA, TCRdb reports the protein of a much larger clone, which diverges at residue 12, most likely from a read error; the protein presented here is translated directly from the DNA. The V call is TRDV3, the J call TRDJ1; no firm D call. Deletions cut 2 bases from V and 7 bases from J, with 26 bases between. The CDR3 extends over 16 amino acids. Germline CDR1 and CDR2: TVYSNPD and GDNSRS (reference sequence). Here the CDR3 DNA reads TGTGCCTTTTTCGGCTTAGGCGGTGGGCTTGCCGTTAAACTCATCTTT. Its translation is CAFFGLGGGLAVKLIF.

This clone is labeled medium-sized. The V call is TRDV2, the J call TRDJ1, with TRDD3 matching over 9 bases. The ends lost 4 bases at V and 0 bases at J; junction bases unmatched: 5. The CDR3 has 15 amino acids. Germline CDR1 reads GEAIGNYY; CDR2 reads EKD. The DNA for the CDR3 is TGTGCCTGTGAACCCCTGGGGGATTACACCGATAAACTCATCTTT. Protein sequence: CACEPLGDYTDKLIF.

About this clone itself: This likely stems from a read error, as it lies one base from a far larger clone. J is TRDJ1 and V is TRDV1, with D possibly TRDD3 on 6 matching bases. As TCRdb names no J gene, one was assigned here on the basis of a DNA match to germline. The CDR3 has 25 residues. CDR1 is TSWWSYY, CDR2 QGS, per germline. The CDR3 nucleotides read TGTGCTCTTCGGGAACCCAACCCATTCCCCCTCCTGTTTTCCTCCCAATGGATACTACTCGATAAACTCATCTTT. Amino acids: CALREPNPFPLLFSSQWILLDKLIF.